These T cell receptor beta chains were read from a single sample in a study of blood T cell repertoires in COVID-19. The data were produced by immunoSEQ multiplex PCR, yet TCRdb's version contains in-frame clones alone and is incomplete. The repertoire holds some 44,000 clones, about 90% seen once, with roughly 10% in the top ten. Sequencing used peripheral blood. Every receptor here comes from a man in his fifties with active COVID-19. Both conserved end residues are part of each CDR3. D genes are given only for firm matches. Only part of the rows carry a size: once, few, many, or a class if the clone is expanded.

d_call	clone_size	v_call	j_call	cdr3_aa	cdr3_nt
.	.	TRBV7-9	TRBJ1-2	CASSLAHSEHNYGYTF	TGTGCCAGCAGCTTAGCGCACTCGGAGCATAACTATGGCTACACCTTC
TRBD2	.	TRBV19	TRBJ2-3	CASSSQAGASTDTQYF	TGTGCCAGTAGTAGCCAGGCGGGAGCTAGCACAGATACGCAGTATTTT
TRBD2	.	TRBV6-4	TRBJ2-1	CASSDSVGLAGYNEQFF	TGTGCCAGCAGTGACTCTGTGGGACTAGCGGGCTACAATGAGCAGTTCTTC
TRBD1	.	TRBV2	TRBJ1-1	CASSGDRGDAFF	TGTGCCAGCAGCGGAGACAGGGGGGATGCTTTCTTT
TRBD1	.	TRBV27	TRBJ2-1	CASSSRDSYNEQFF	TGTGCCAGCAGTTCCCGGGACAGTTACAATGAGCAGTTCTTC
.	few	TRBV2	TRBJ1-5	CASSGDSNQPQHF	TGTGCCAGCAGCGGGGATAGCAATCAGCCCCAGCATTTT
.	.	TRBV5-6	TRBJ2-3	CASSHTRVKGTQYF	TGTGCCAGCAGCCATACCAGGGTGAAGGGTACGCAGTATTTT
TRBD2	.	TRBV13	TRBJ2-5	CASSLSGLAGEETQYF	TGTGCCAGCAGCTTATCCGGACTAGCGGGGGAAGAGACCCAGTACTTC
TRBD1	.	TRBV2	TRBJ1-2	CASRGTGPTGGYTF	TGTGCCAGCAGGGGGACAGGGCCGACGGGGGGCTACACCTTC
.	few	TRBV5-1	TRBJ2-7	CASSEGVEQYF	TGCGCCAGCTCCGAGGGGGTAGAGCAGTACTTC
.	.	TRBV4-1	TRBJ1-3	CASSQDLTSGGNTIYF	TGCGCCAGCAGCCAAGATCTTACATCGGGGGGAAACACCATATATTTT
.	once	TRBV18	TRBJ2-7	CASSPRSGHEQYF	TGTGCCAGCTCACCACGCTCGGGTCACGAGCAGTACTTC